Listed here are 22 T cell receptor beta chains from one sample, sequenced in a study of long-term antiretroviral therapy in people with HIV. It was version v3.0 of the immunoSEQ assay that was run at survey level. Profiled with immunoSEQ multiplex PCR; TCRdb holds only in-frame clones, not every one. This table holds 30,000 to 40,000 clones, 90% to 95% found once. The input for sequencing was unsorted PBMCs, taken around 5 years after starting antiretroviral therapy. Receptors originate from a woman in her forties or fifties with HIV.

The V gene is TRBV7-6, the J gene TRBJ2-3; 15 nucleotides line up with TRBD2. The germline CDR1 and CDR2 sequences are SGHVS and FNYEAQ. The CDR3 covers 20 residues. J lost 3 bases, V lost 1 base, and 11 bases had no gene match. The CDR3 reads CASSLGRSGLAGGGTDTQYF. Here the CDR3 DNA reads TGTGCCAGCAGCTTAGGCCGGTCGGGACTAGCGGGGGGCGGGACAGATACGCAGTATTTT.

Here the CDR3 DNA reads TGTGCCAGCAGTGACCGCATATCCGATCAAGCTTTCTTT. Amino acid sequence: CASSDRISDQAFF. The genes are TRBV25-1 and TRBJ1-1, with D hard to call. Germline loops: CDR1 MGHDK, CDR2 SYGVNS. Trimming left V 3 bases short and J 9 bases short, with 14 bases between. CDR3 length equals 13 residues.

This chain uses TRBV7-2 with TRBJ2-7; TRBD2 might be the D (7 bases). This CDR3 comprises 18 residues. CDR1 SGHTA and CDR2 FQGNSA come from the germline V gene. Trimming cost V 2 bases and J 3 bases, with 23 bases left between them. CDR3 DNA: TGTGCCAGCAGCTTAAGCGGGTTGTCGGGGGGCGAGGTCTACGAGCAGTACTTC. It codes for CASSLSGLSGGEVYEQYF.

The chain carries TRBV6-1 and TRBJ1-5; 8 nucleotides match TRBD1. CDR1 MNHNS and CDR2 SASEGT come from the germline V gene. V shed 4 bases, J shed 4 bases, and the junction held 9 bases outside the gene matches. The CDR3 covers 16 residues. The CDR3 spells CASSVIWTGSNQPQHF. The CDR3 DNA is TGTGCCAGCAGTGTAATCTGGACAGGGTCTAATCAGCCCCAGCATTTT.

J is TRBJ2-1 and V is TRBV19, with D possibly matching TRBD2 (6 bases). Germline CDR1 is LNHDA and CDR2 is SQIVND (reference sequence). Trimming shortened V by 6 bases and J by 8 bases, and 14 bases separated the two germline ends. CDR3 length: 13 amino acids. The CDR3 DNA sequence: TGTGCCAGTAGGGTCCGGGGGTACGATGAGCAGTTCTTC. Protein product: CASRVRGYDEQFF.

V usage is TRBV7-2 and J usage is TRBJ2-7; 9 bases agree with TRBD1. The J segment lost 0 bases and the V segment lost 6 bases, leaving 6 bases of the junction unmatched. CDR3 length: 15 residues. Germline V gene lookup returns CDR1 SGHTA and CDR2 FQGNSA. The CDR3 reads CASSSSGQGSYEQYF. The CDR3 bases are TGTGCCAGCAGTTCCTCGGGACAGGGCTCCTACGAGCAGTACTTC.

The rearrangement joins TRBV5-1 to TRBJ1-5, with 8 positions matching TRBD1. The trim removed 4 bases at V and 9 bases at J, leaving 6 bases unmatched. CDR1 and CDR2 from the germline V gene are SGHRS and YFSETQ. The CDR3 is made up of 13 amino acids. CDR3 loop: CASSQTGAGPQHF. The CDR3 bases are TGCGCCAGCAGCCAGACAGGGGCTGGGCCCCAGCATTTT. Supplemented by reference TRBV5-1 and TRBJ1-5, the full variable domain reads KAGVTQTPRYLIKTRGQQVTLSCSPISGHRSVSWYQQTPGQGLQFLFEYFSETQRNKGNFPGRFSGRQFSNSRSEMNVSTLELGDSALYLCASSQTGAGPQHFGDGTRLSIL.

The chain couples TRBV4-2 to TRBJ1-5; D is undetermined. Per germline, CDR1 LGHNA and CDR2 YNFKEQ. Trimming stripped 0 bases from V and 2 bases from J, with 8 bases between. The CDR3 length is 15 residues. In DNA, the CDR3 is TGTGCCAGCAGCCAAGAGTGGGGAGGCAATCAGCCCCAGCATTTT. Translating it yields CASSQEWGGNQPQHF.

The chain employs TRBV27 and TRBJ1-2; TRBD1 is a possible D gene (6 bases). This CDR3 is 13 amino acids long. Germline CDR1 and CDR2: MNHEY and SMNVEV (reference sequence). Deletions cut 9 bases from V and 2 bases from J, with 13 bases between. The CDR3 reads CASRQVSNYGYTF. CDR3 in DNA: TGTGCCAGTAGACAGGTCAGCAACTATGGCTACACCTTC.

This chain links TRBV5-4 with TRBJ1-4, with a weak D call TRBD1 (6 bases). V was trimmed by 2 bases and J by 7 bases, leaving 15 bases between them. The CDR3 consists of 15 residues. Germline V gene sequence: CDR1 SGHNT, CDR2 YYREEE (reference sequence). The CDR3 coding sequence is TGTGCCAGCAGCTTAGACGGGGGCTCGAGTGAAAAACTGTTTTTT. Amino acids: CASSLDGGSSEKLFF.

The rearrangement links TRBV6-6 to TRBJ1-2, with TRBD1 identical over 7 bases. CDR3 length equals 15 residues. J was trimmed by 3 bases and V by 6 bases; bases with no gene match: 10. CDR1 and CDR2 (germline): MNHNY, SVGAGI (reference sequence). The CDR3 sequence is CASSPRQGSHYGYTF. The CDR3 DNA reads as TGTGCCAGCAGCCCGCGACAGGGTAGCCACTATGGCTACACCTTC.

The chain recombines TRBV14 with TRBJ2-3, with 13 bases fitting TRBD2. V shed 3 bases and J 6 bases; nucleotides not matched to a gene: 3. The germline V gene has CDR1 SGHDN and CDR2 FVKESK. The CDR3 totals 15 residues. The CDR3, as DNA: TGTGCCAGCAGCCAGGGGACTAGCGGGGCGGATACGCAGTATTTT. Protein: CASSQGTSGADTQYF.

V usage is TRBV29-1 and J usage is TRBJ2-3; 9 bases map to TRBD1. The CDR3 is made up of 13 amino acids. CDR1 is SQVTM and CDR2 is ANQGSEA in the germline V gene. The CDR3 DNA is TGCAGTGGATTGGGACAGGGAAAAGATACGCAGTATTTT. Its translation: CSGLGQGKDTQYF.

The genes are TRBV5-1 and TRBJ2-5; 7 nucleotides match TRBD1. Looked up from germline, CDR1 is SGHRS and CDR2 is YFSETQ. Germline trimming cut 9 bases from V and 1 base from J; bases unmatched to any gene: 12. CDR3 length: 15 amino acids. CDR3 sequence reads: CATSGTANRQETQYF. The CDR3 DNA reads as TGCGCCACTTCCGGGACAGCGAACCGCCAAGAGACCCAGTACTTC.

V is TRBV6-5 and J is TRBJ2-7, with D possibly being TRBD1 or TRBD2 (5 bases each). Trimming cost V 2 bases and J 3 bases, with 14 bases left between them. The germline gives CDR1 MNHEY, CDR2 SVGAGI. The CDR3 consists of 15 residues. The CDR3 is CASSYRLKGSYEQYF. CDR3 nucleotides: TGTGCCAGCAGTTACCGCCTCAAGGGGAGCTACGAGCAGTACTTC.

The rearrangement links TRBV6-6 to TRBJ1-4; 7 nucleotides align to TRBD1. V trimming: 5 bases; J trimming: 6 bases; junction bases outside the gene matches: 6. CDR1 is MNHNY and CDR2 is SVGAGI in the germline V gene (reference sequence). CDR3 size: 14 residues. The CDR3 nucleotides read TGTGCCAGCAGTGCGACAGGGTTAGATGAAAAACTGTTTTTT. Its protein is CASSATGLDEKLFF.

The chain is built from TRBV6-4 and TRBJ2-3; 7 bases agree with TRBD2. V dropped 4 bases and J dropped 2; count of bases not matched to a gene: 6. From germline, CDR1 is MRHNA and CDR2 SNTAGT. CDR3 length: 15 residues. The CDR3 DNA sequence: TGTGCCAGCAGTGCCGGCGGGGGAATCACAGATACGCAGTATTTT. It is translated as CASSAGGGITDTQYF.

V is TRBV7-2 and J is TRBJ2-5; 9 nucleotides line up with TRBD1. This CDR3 is 16 amino acids long. With 5 bases clipped from V and 5 bases from J, the junction kept 12 bases outside the gene matches. The germline CDR1 and CDR2 sequences are SGHTA and FQGNSA. The CDR3 nucleotides are TGTGCCAGCAGCGCCACAGGGGGCTTAGGTGGGGAGACCCAGTACTTC. Its translation: CASSATGGLGGETQYF.

The CDR3 region is CASSQDDSSGNTIYF. In nucleotides, the CDR3 is TGCGCCAGCAGCCAAGATGACAGCTCTGGAAACACCATATATTTT. The gene calls are TRBV4-3 and TRBJ1-3, with D possibly matching TRBD1 (5 bases). The germline V gene encodes CDR1 LGHNA and CDR2 YSLEER. Trimming removed 0 bases from V and 0 bases from J, with 6 bases in between. There are 15 residues in the CDR3.

CDR3 nucleotides: TGTGCCAGCAGCCCCCGTCGAGGGAAGCTGTTTTTT. This gives the protein CASSPRRGKLFF. This chain uses TRBV7-3 with TRBJ2-2, with a tentative D call TRBD2 (5 bases). The CDR3 contains 12 residues. Germline V gene sequence: CDR1 SGHTA, CDR2 FQGTGA. The germline V and J ends were trimmed by 5 bases and 12 bases, with 13 bases remaining between them.

The chain has TRBV6-1 and TRBJ1-1; 8 bases agree with TRBD1. The length of the CDR3 is 15 residues. Germline V gene data show CDR1 as MNHNS and CDR2 as SASEGT. Trimming removed 1 base from V and 9 bases from J; junction bases left unmatched: 10. Written as DNA, the CDR3 is TGTGCCAGCAGTGAAGGAATACCGGGACAGGACAAAGCTTTCTTT. Translation: CASSEGIPGQDKAFF.

This chain uses TRBV2 with TRBJ2-7; no firm D call. The germline gives CDR1 SNHLY, CDR2 FYNNEI. V lost 4 bases and J 2 bases, leaving 15 bases between the germline ends. This CDR3 is built from 15 residues. The CDR3 DNA sequence: TGTGCCAGCAGTGCTGATCGCCGATCTCCCTACGAGCAGTACTTC. Its protein is CASSADRRSPYEQYF.